This T cell receptor beta chain was recorded in a study of long-term antiretroviral therapy in people with HIV. Study-wide findings and caveats: At every time point, clones expanded before ART dominated the repertoire. Comparison with controls showed narrower CDR3 length ranges in HIV repertoires. Blood dating 2004 to 2017 may reflect older ART regimens.

The study drew at least one pre-ART and at least two post-ART PBMC samples from every donor. Notes on this clone: Its antigen is undetermined.

The libraries were made with immunoSEQ v3.0 at survey level. The protocol was immunoSEQ multiplex PCR, while the TCRdb copy is restricted to in-frame clones and leaves out a portion. Of 15,000 to 20,000 clones in the sample, around three quarters were seen once. The CDR3 sequence is 15 residues long. The V segment lost 3 bases and the J segment 0 bases; nucleotides outside the gene matches: 5. Germline V gene data show CDR1 as SGHRS and CDR2 as YFSETQ. This clonotype was sampled from a young woman with HIV. The V gene is TRBV5-1, the J gene TRBJ1-1; 7 nucleotides align to TRBD1. This material consisted of unsorted PBMCs, taken 2.9 years after starting antiretroviral therapy. For the CDR3, the DNA is TGCGCCAGCAGCTCAACGACAGGGCTGAACACTGAAGCTTTCTTT. Its protein product is CASSSTTGLNTEAFF.